This section outlines one T cell receptor (beta chain) sequence together with its context. V lost 0 bases and J 7 bases, leaving 7 bases between the germline ends. This CDR3 region has 12 residues. CDR1 is SGDLS and CDR2 is YYNGEE in the germline V gene. The data are from a study of blood T cell repertoires in COVID-19. Clones were sequenced by immunoSEQ multiplex PCR, and TCRdb holds only the in-frame ones, with some missing. The repertoire holds 250,000 to 400,000 clones, with 70% to 90% as singletons. The rearrangement links TRBV9 to TRBJ1-1; the D is unclear. The clonotype comes from a woman aged 25 to 39 with COVID-19, enrolled during active disease. Sequencing used peripheral blood. CDR3 DNA: TGTGCCAGCAGCGTAGACAACCTTGAAGCTTTCTTT. Protein sequence: CASSVDNLEAFF.